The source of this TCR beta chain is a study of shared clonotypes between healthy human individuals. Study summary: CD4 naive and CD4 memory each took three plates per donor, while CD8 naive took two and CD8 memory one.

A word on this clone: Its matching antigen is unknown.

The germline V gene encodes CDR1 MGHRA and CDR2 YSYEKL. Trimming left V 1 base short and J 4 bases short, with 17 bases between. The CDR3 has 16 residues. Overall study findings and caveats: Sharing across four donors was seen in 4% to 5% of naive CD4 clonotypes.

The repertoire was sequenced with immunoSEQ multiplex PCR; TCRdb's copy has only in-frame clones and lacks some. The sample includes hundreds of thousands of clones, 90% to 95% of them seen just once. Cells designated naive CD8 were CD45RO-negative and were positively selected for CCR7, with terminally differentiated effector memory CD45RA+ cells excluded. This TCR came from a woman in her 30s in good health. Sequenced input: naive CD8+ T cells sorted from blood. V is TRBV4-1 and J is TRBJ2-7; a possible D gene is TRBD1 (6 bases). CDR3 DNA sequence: TGCGCCAGCAGCCAAGGATTCAGGGGCGGGTTTTACGAGCAGTACTTC. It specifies CASSQGFRGGFYEQYF.